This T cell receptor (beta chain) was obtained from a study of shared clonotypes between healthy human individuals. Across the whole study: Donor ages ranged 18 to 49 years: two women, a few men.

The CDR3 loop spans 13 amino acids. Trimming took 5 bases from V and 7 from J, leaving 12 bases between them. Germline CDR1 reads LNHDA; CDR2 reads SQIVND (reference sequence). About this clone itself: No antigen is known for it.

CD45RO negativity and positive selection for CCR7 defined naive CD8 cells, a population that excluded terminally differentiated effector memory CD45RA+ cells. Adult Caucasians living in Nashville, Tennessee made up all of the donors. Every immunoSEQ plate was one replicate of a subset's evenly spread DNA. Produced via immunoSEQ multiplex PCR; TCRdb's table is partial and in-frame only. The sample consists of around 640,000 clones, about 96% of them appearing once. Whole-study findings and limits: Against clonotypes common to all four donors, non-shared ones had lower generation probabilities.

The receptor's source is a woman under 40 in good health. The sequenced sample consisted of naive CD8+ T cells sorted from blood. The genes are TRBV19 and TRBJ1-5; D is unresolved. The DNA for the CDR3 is TGTGCCAGTAGTGGCGGAGTGAGGCAGCCCCAGCATTTT. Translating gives CASSGGVRQPQHF. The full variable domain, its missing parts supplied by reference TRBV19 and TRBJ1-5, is DGGITQSPKYLFRKEGQNVTLSCEQNLNHDAMYWYRQDPGQGLRLIYYSQIVNDFQKGDIAEGYSVSREKKESFPLTVTSAQKNPTAFYLCASSGGVRQPQHFGDGTRLSIL.